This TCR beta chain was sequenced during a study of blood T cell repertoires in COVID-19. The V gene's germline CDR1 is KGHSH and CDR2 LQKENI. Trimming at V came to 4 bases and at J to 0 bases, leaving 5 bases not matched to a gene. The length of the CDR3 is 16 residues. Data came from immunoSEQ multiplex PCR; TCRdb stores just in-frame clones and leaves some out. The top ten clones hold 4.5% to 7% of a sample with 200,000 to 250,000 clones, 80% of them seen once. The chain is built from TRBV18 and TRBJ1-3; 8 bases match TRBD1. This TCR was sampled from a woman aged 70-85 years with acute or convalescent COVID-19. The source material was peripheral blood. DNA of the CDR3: TGTGCCAGCTCACTGACAGGGGCGAGCTCTGGAAACACCATATATTTT. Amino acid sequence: CASSLTGASSGNTIYF.